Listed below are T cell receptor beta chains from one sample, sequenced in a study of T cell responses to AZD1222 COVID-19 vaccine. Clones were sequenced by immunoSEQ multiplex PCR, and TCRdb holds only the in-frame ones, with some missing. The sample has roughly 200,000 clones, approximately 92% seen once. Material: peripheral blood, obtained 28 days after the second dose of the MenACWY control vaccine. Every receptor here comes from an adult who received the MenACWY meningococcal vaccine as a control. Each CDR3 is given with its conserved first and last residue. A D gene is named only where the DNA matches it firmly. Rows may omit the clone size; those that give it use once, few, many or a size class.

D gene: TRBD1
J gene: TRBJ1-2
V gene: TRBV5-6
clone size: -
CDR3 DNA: TGTGCCAGCAGCTCGGACAGGGGGGACTATGGCTACACCTTC
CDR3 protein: CASSSDRGDYGYTF

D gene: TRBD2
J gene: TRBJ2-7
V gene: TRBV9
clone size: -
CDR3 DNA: TGTGCCAGCAGCCCCCGTCAGGGAGGGGAATACGAGCAGTACTTC
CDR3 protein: CASSPRQGGEYEQYF

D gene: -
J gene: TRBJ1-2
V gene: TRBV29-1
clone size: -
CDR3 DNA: TGCAGCGTGAGTAGGGACACCGCTAACTATGGCTACACCTTC
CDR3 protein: CSVSRDTANYGYTF

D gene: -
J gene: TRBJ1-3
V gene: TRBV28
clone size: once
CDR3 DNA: TGTGCCAGCAGTTTAAGTGGCGGAAGAAACACCATATATTTT
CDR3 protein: CASSLSGGRNTIYF

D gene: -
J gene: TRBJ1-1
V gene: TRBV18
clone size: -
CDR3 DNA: TGTGCCAGCTCACCGAACGGGAACACTGAAGCTTTCTTT
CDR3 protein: CASSPNGNTEAFF

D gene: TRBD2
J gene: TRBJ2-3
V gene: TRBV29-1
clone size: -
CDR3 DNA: TGCAGCGTCGATCTGACTAGCGGGGGAACCACAGATACGCAGTATTTT
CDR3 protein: CSVDLTSGGTTDTQYF

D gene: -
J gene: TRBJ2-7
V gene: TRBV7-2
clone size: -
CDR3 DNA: TGTGCCAGCAGCTTAGGGCCCCGGGGAGGGGGGTACGAGCAGTACTTC
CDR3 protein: CASSLGPRGGGYEQYF

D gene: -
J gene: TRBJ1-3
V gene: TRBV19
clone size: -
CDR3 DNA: TGTGCCAGTACCGGGACCGGGGGCTCTGGAAACACCATATATTTT
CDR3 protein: CASTGTGGSGNTIYF

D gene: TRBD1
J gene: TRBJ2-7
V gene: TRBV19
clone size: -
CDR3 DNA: TGTGCCAGTAGTACGGTCCTGGGACAGGGGTTCTACGAGCAGTACTTC
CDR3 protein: CASSTVLGQGFYEQYF

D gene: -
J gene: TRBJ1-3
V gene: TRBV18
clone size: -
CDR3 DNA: TGTGCCAGCTCACCTGGTCAGCCAAGGAACACCATATATTTT
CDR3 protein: CASSPGQPRNTIYF

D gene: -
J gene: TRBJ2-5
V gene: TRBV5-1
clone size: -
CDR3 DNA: TGCGCCAGCAGGCACTACCAAGAGACCCAGTACTTC
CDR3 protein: CASRHYQETQYF

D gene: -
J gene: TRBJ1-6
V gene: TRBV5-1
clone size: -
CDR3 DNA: TGCGCCAGCAGCGAAGGGACTATCCAACGGTCACCCCTCCACTTT
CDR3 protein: CASSEGTIQRSPLHF

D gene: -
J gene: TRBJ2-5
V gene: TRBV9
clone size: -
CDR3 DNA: TGTGCCAGCAGCGTAGGCTTGGACCACCGAGAGACCCAGTACTTC
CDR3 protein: CASSVGLDHRETQYF

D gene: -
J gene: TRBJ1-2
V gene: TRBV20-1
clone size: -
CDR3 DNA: TGCAGTGCTAGACGGGACTATGGCTACACCTTC
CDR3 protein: CSARRDYGYTF

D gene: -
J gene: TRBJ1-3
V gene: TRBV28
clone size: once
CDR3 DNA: TGTGCCAGCAGTTTTTTTCGGCCAGGGCAAAGCTCTGGAAACACCATATATTTT
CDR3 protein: CASSFFRPGQSSGNTIYF

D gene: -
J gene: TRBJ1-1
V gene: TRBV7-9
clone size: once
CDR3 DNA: TGTGCCAGTCCCGGGACAAACAAGGACCTCGGGACTGAAGCTTTCTTT
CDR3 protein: CASPGTNKDLGTEAFF

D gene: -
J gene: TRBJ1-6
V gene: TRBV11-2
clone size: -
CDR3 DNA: TGTGCCAGCAGCATATTCGGACGGTCCTATAATTCACCCCTCCACTTT
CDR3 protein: CASSIFGRSYNSPLHF

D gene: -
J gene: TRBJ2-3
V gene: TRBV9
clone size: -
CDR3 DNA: TGTGCCAGCAGCGCCGTCGTAGATACGCAGTATTTT
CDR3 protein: CASSAVVDTQYF

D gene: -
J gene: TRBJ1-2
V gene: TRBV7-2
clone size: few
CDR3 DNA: TGTGCCAGCAGTAGACAGGCTAACTATGGCTACACCTTC
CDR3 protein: CASSRQANYGYTF

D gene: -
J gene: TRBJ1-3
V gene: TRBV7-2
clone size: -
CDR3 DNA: TGTGCCAGCAGCCCCACCCGAGGAGGATCCGGAAACACCATATATTTT
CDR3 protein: CASSPTRGGSGNTIYF

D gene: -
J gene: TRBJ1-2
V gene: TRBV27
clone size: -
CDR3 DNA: TGTGCCAGCTCCTTCGGGGGACAACCCGTGAACGGCTACACCTTC
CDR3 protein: CASSFGGQPVNGYTF

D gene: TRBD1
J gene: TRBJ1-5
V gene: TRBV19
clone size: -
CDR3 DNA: TGTGCCAGTACTTCTATGTGGACAGGGGTCAGCCAGCCCCAGCATTTT
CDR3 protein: CASTSMWTGVSQPQHF

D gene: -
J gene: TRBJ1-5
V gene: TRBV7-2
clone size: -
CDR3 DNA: TGTGCCAGCAGCCCACAGGGTAGCAATCAGCCCCAGCATTTT
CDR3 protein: CASSPQGSNQPQHF

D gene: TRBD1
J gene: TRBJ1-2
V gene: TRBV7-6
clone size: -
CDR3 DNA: TGTGCCAGCAGCTCCGACAGGGGCGGGGGCTACACCTTC
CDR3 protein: CASSSDRGGGYTF

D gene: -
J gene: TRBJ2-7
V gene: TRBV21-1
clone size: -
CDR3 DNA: TGTGCCAGGGAAAAGGGCAGGGGCCACGAGCAGTACTTC
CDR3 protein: CAREKGRGHEQYF

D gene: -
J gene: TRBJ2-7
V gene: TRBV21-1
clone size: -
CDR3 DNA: TGTGCCGGGGACTCCTACTACGAGCAGTACTTC
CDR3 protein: CAGDSYYEQYF

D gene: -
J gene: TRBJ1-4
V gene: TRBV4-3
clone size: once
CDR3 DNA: TGCGCCAGCAGCCATGCTGACAGGACAAATGAAAAACTGTTTTTT
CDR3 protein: CASSHADRTNEKLFF

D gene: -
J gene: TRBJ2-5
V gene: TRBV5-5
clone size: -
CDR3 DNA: TGTGCCAGCAGCTTACCACCGACTAGTTGGGAGACCCAGTACTTC
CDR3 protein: CASSLPPTSWETQYF

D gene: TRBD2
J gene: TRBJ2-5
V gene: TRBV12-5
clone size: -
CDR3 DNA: TGTGCTAGTGAAACTAGCGGGGGGGAGACCCAGTACTTC
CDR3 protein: CASETSGGETQYF

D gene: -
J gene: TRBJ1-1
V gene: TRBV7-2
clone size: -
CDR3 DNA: TGTGCCAGCAGCTTACAGGTGAACACTGAAGCTTTCTTT
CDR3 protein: CASSLQVNTEAFF

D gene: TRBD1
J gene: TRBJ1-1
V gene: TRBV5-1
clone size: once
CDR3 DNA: TGCGCCAGCAGCACCCAGGGGGTTGGGACTGAAGCTTTCTTT
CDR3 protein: CASSTQGVGTEAFF

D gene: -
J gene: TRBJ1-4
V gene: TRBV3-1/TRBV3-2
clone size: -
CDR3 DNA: TGTGCCAGCAGCCCGGCGGGGTATCGGAAACTGTTTTTT
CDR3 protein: CASSPAGYRKLFF

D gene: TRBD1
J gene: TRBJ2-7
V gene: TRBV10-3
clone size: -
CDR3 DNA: TGTGCCGTGGGAGGACAGGGCTCCTACGAGCAGTACTTC
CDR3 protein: CAVGGQGSYEQYF

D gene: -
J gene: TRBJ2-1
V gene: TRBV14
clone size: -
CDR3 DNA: TGTGCCAGCAGCCAAGAGAGGGGGGTGCTCTACAATGAGCAGTTCTTC
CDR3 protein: CASSQERGVLYNEQFF

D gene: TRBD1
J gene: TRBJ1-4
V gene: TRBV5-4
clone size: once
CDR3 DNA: TGTGCCAGCAGCTTTGACAGGGGATATGAAAAACTGTTTTTT
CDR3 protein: CASSFDRGYEKLFF

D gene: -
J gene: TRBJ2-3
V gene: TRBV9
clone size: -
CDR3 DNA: TGTGCCAGCAGCCCGGGACCATATACGCAGTATTTT
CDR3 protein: CASSPGPYTQYF

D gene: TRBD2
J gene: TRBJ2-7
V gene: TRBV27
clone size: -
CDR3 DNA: TGTGCCAGCAGGCGAGCCGGGACTAGCGGCTACGAGCAGTACTTC
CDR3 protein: CASRRAGTSGYEQYF

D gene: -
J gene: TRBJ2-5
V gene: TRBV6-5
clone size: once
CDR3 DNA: TGTGCCAGCTTGGACCGATGGGAGACCCAGTACTTC
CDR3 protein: CASLDRWETQYF

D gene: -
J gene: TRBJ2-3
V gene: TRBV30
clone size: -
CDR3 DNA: TGTGCCTGGAGTGTCCCTGGGACGGATACGCAGTATTTT
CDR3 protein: CAWSVPGTDTQYF

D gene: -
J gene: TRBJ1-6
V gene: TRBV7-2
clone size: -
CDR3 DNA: TGTGCCAGCAGCACAGGAAATTCACCCCTCCACTTT
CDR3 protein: CASSTGNSPLHF

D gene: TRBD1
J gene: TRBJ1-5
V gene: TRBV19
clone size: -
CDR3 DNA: TGTGCCAGTAGTATAATCAGGGGGGACCGCCAGCCCCAGCATTTT
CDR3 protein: CASSIIRGDRQPQHF

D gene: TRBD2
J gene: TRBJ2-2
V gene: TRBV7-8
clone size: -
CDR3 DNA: TGTGCCAGCAGCTTGCCACGGCGGGAGGACACCGGGGAGCTGTTTTTT
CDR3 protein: CASSLPRREDTGELFF

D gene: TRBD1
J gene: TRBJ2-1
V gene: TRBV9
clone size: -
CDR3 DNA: TGTGCCAGCAGTAAGGGACAGGTTAAAAATGAGCAGTTCTTC
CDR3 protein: CASSKGQVKNEQFF

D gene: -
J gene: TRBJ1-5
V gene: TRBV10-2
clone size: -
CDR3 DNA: TGCGCCAGCAGTGAGGGCGGGGGCAATCAGCCCCAGCATTTT
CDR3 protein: CASSEGGGNQPQHF

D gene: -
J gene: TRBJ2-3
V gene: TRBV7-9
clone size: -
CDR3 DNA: TGTGCCAGTACCGGGCCGAGCACAGATACGCAGTATTTT
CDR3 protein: CASTGPSTDTQYF

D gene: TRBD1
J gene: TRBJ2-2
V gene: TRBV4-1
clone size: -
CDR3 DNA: TGCGCCAGCAGCCGAGGACAGGGATACACCGGGGAGCTGTTTTTT
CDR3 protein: CASSRGQGYTGELFF

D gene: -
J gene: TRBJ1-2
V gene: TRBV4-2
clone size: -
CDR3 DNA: TGTGCCAGCAGCCAAGACAGGGTGGGTAACTATGGCTACACCTTC
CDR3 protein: CASSQDRVGNYGYTF

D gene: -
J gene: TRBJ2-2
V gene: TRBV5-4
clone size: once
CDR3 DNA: TGTGCCAGCTCAAACACCGGGGAGCTGTTTTTT
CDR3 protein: CASSNTGELFF

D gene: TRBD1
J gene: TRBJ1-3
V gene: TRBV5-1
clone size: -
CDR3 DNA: TGCGCCAGCAGCCCGCGACAGGGGGCGAGTGGAAACACCATATATTTT
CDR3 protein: CASSPRQGASGNTIYF

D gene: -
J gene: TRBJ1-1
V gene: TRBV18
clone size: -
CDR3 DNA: TGTGCCAGCTCACCACAGGGCGAGGGCACTGAAGCTTTCTTT
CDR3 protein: CASSPQGEGTEAFF

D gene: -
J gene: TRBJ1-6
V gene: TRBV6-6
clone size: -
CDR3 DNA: TGTGCCAGCAGCCCTGATTTGGAACCCCTCCACTTT
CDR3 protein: CASSPDLEPLHF

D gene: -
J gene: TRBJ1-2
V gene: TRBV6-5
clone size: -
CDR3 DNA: TGTGCCAGCAGTGACTCGTGGGGCGCCTTATATGGCTACACCTTC
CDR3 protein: CASSDSWGALYGYTF

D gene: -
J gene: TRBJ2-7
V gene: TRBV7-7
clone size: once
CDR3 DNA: TGTGCCAGCAGCTTAGCTCCCGGGGGCGCCCAGGGCGAGCAGTACTTC
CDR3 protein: CASSLAPGGAQGEQYF

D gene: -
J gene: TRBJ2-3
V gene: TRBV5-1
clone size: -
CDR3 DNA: TGCGCCAGCAGCTTGTCACTAGCCACAGATACGCAGTATTTT
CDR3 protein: CASSLSLATDTQYF

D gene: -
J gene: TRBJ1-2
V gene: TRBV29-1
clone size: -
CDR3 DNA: TGCAGCGTTGATTGGGGGCCGGCTAACTATGGCTACACCTTC
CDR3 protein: CSVDWGPANYGYTF

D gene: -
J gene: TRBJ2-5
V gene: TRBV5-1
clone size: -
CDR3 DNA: TGCGCCAGCAGCTTGGCCCTACCGCAAGAGACCCAGTACTTC
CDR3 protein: CASSLALPQETQYF

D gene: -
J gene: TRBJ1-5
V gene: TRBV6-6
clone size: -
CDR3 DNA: TGTGCCAGCATCGGGGGGCAAAGTTGGGGCAATCAGCCCCAGCATTTT
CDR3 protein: CASIGGQSWGNQPQHF

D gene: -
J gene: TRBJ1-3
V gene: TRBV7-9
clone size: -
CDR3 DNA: TGTGCCAGCAGCTTAGTGGGCAGGATCTCTGGAAACACCATATATTTT
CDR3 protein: CASSLVGRISGNTIYF

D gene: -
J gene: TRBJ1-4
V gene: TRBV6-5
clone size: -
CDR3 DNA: TGTGCCAGCAGCAGGGTATGGGAAAAACTGTTTTTT
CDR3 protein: CASSRVWEKLFF

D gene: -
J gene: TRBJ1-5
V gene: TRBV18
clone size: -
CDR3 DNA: TGTGCCAGCTCACCACGGTGGGCAGATAGCAATCAGCCCCAGCATTTT
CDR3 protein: CASSPRWADSNQPQHF